Here is one T cell receptor (beta chain) with its context. Antigen specificity is unknown. The RNA input was about 0.5 to 1 ug, and it was reverse transcribed with random hexamers. TCRdb re-derived calls from the immunoSEQ multiplex PCR reads in MiXCR, one entry per CDR3 protein. The table lists 150,000 to 200,000 distinct CDR3 sequences, around 92% of them singletons. This sample stems from a study of CD8 T cells in Susac syndrome. Study outcomes and limitations: The TCR sequencing and HLA analysis in the study involved a relatively small number of individuals, as the study acknowledged.

The CDR3 covers 14 residues. Trimming removed 5 bases at V and 6 bases at J, with 13 bases between. The germline V gene encodes CDR1 MNHEY and CDR2 SVGAGI. Material for sequencing was CD4+ T cells from PBMCs. This rearrangement joins TRBV6-5 to TRBJ1-4; a weak D match, TRBD1 (6 bases). This TCR was recovered from a human donor in good health. This chain's CDR3 is CASSTREGDEKLFF. DNA of the CDR3: TGTGCCAGCAGTACCAGGGAGGGGGATGAAAAACTGTTTTTT.